These T cell receptor beta chains were read from a single sample in a study of blood T cell repertoires in COVID-19. This table comes from immunoSEQ multiplex PCR, and its TCRdb copy is limited to in-frame clones, with some not included. The data contain around 240,000 clones, roughly 83% of them singletons. Sample: PBMCs or T cells enriched from blood (not recorded which). Receptor source: a woman in her fifties or sixties who had recovered from COVID-19. The CDR3 runs from the conserved cysteine through the conserved F or W. A D gene is named only where the DNA matches it firmly. Size tells how often a clone was seen (once, few, many) or the class of an expanded clone, and some rows leave it out.

TRBV5-4	-	TRBJ1-3	-	CASSLVTGNTIYF	TGTGCCAGCAGCTTGGTTACTGGAAACACCATATATTTT
TRBV2	-	TRBJ1-3	-	CASTTGSFLSGNTIYF	TGTGCCAGCACCACAGGGTCTTTCTTGTCCGGAAACACCATATATTTT
TRBV19	once	TRBJ2-2	TRBD1	CASKGQGSTGELFF	TGTGCCAGTAAAGGACAGGGTAGCACCGGGGAGCTGTTTTTT
TRBV4-3	-	TRBJ2-2	-	CASSQARTNTGELFF	TGCGCCAGCAGCCAAGCGCGCACGAACACCGGGGAGCTGTTTTTT
TRBV15	-	TRBJ1-4	-	CATSRGGITNEKLFF	TGTGCCACCAGCAGAGGCGGGATAACTAATGAAAAACTGTTTTTT
TRBV6-1	-	TRBJ1-2	TRBD1	CASSESLGTGIGTF	TGTGCCAGCAGTGAATCCCTTGGGACAGGGATCGGAACCTTC
TRBV27	-	TRBJ1-1	-	CASSRVATGTEAFF	TGTGCCAGCAGCCGAGTCGCGACAGGCACTGAAGCTTTCTTT
TRBV27	-	TRBJ2-7	-	CASGARLDEQYF	TGTGCCAGCGGGGCACGGCTTGACGAGCAGTACTTC
TRBV28	once	TRBJ1-6	TRBD1	CASSPTSGQYSPLHF	TGTGCCAGCAGTCCCACCTCGGGACAGTACTCACCCCTCCACTTT
TRBV7-3	-	TRBJ2-3	TRBD1	CASSSSGGYFSTDTQYF	TGTGCCAGCAGCTCCTCAGGGGGTTACTTTAGCACAGATACGCAGTATTTT
TRBV2	-	TRBJ2-7	-	CASSEALQGGLTYEQYF	TGTGCCAGCAGTGAAGCGCTTCAGGGGGGTCTGACTTACGAGCAGTACTTC
TRBV11-1	-	TRBJ2-1	-	CASSLEPGVYNEQFF	TGTGCCAGCAGCTTAGAACCGGGGGTCTACAATGAGCAGTTCTTC
TRBV7-9	-	TRBJ2-1	-	CASSLGPPGYNEQFF	TGTGCCAGCAGCTTAGGCCCCCCAGGGTACAATGAGCAGTTCTTC
TRBV3-1/TRBV3-2	once	TRBJ1-2	-	CASSQERRRVHGYTF	TGTGCCAGCAGCCAAGAACGAAGGAGGGTGCATGGCTACACCTTC
TRBV25-1	-	TRBJ2-1	-	CASSERGGITYNEQFF	TGTGCCAGCAGTGAACGGGGCGGGATTACCTACAATGAGCAGTTCTTC
TRBV19	-	TRBJ1-3	TRBD1	CASRPGQGAGNTIYF	TGTGCCAGTAGACCCGGACAGGGGGCTGGAAACACCATATATTTT
TRBV5-1	-	TRBJ1-1	-	CASSLDSGSTTEAFF	TGCGCCAGCAGCTTGGATTCGGGGAGTACTACTGAAGCTTTCTTT
TRBV7-2	-	TRBJ1-3	-	CASSFTGSGNTIYF	TGTGCCAGCAGCTTTACAGGCTCTGGAAACACCATATATTTT
TRBV2	once	TRBJ1-5	TRBD1	CASSGDRSNQPQHF	TGTGCCAGCAGCGGGGACAGAAGCAATCAGCCCCAGCATTTT
TRBV6-6	-	TRBJ2-5	-	CASSYSQGRQTQYF	TGTGCCAGCAGTTACTCGCAGGGTAGGCAGACCCAGTACTTC
TRBV3-1/TRBV3-2	-	TRBJ2-1	TRBD2	CASSQAFLAGGSGNEQFF	TGTGCCAGCAGCCAAGCTTTTCTGGCGGGGGGGTCGGGCAATGAGCAGTTCTTC
TRBV27	-	TRBJ1-2	-	CASSYGQAYGYTF	TGTGCCAGCAGTTACGGACAAGCCTATGGCTACACCTTC
TRBV5-4	-	TRBJ2-2	TRBD1	CASSLRQGSTGELFF	TGTGCCAGCAGCTTGAGACAGGGAAGCACCGGGGAGCTGTTTTTT
TRBV11-3	-	TRBJ1-1	-	CASSLGADRNTEAFF	TGTGCCAGCAGCTTAGGGGCCGACAGAAACACTGAAGCTTTCTTT
TRBV30	-	TRBJ2-7	TRBD1	CALKTGGLHRGEQYF	TGTGCCTTGAAGACAGGGGGCTTACATCGCGGCGAGCAGTACTTC
TRBV14	once	TRBJ2-7	-	CASSPSRGRFYEQYF	TGTGCCAGCAGCCCCTCCCGTGGCCGATTCTACGAGCAGTACTTC
TRBV9	-	TRBJ1-2	-	CASSPARVPYGYTF	TGTGCCAGCAGCCCCGCCCGCGTTCCCTATGGCTACACCTTC
TRBV9	-	TRBJ1-3	-	CASSVGAFGNTIYF	TGTGCCAGCAGCGTGGGCGCATTTGGAAACACCATATATTTT
TRBV3-1/TRBV3-2	-	TRBJ2-1	-	CASSQDLVTSNEQFF	TGTGCCAGCAGCCAAGATTTGGTGACTAGCAATGAGCAGTTCTTC
TRBV24-1	-	TRBJ2-7	-	CATSDIGVREQYF	TGTGCCACCAGTGATATCGGAGTCCGGGAGCAGTACTTC
TRBV19	once	TRBJ1-2	-	CASSIPRTDYYGYTF	TGTGCCAGTAGTATACCCAGGACGGACTACTATGGCTACACCTTC
TRBV7-2	-	TRBJ1-5	-	CASSLDTHNQPQHF	TGTGCCAGCAGCTTAGACACACACAATCAGCCCCAGCATTTT
TRBV12-2	few	TRBJ1-2	-	CASRSSPRQLTLHTF	TGTGCAAGTCGCTCCTCTCCGCGACAGCTAACCCTGCACACCTTC
TRBV18	-	TRBJ2-7	TRBD1	CASSPTRGLRYEQYF	TGTGCCAGCTCACCCACCAGGGGGCTGCGCTACGAGCAGTACTTC
TRBV25-1	-	TRBJ1-1	-	CASSDPGRGDTEAFF	TGTGCCAGCAGTGATCCGGGGAGGGGAGACACTGAAGCTTTCTTT
TRBV6-5	-	TRBJ1-2	-	CASSYAGNYGYTF	TGTGCCAGCAGTTACGCCGGGAACTATGGCTACACCTTC
TRBV6-5	-	TRBJ1-5	-	CASSYAGTYQPQHF	TGTGCCAGCAGTTACGCGGGGACCTATCAGCCCCAGCATTTT
TRBV7-9	-	TRBJ1-4	-	CASSTGSTNEKLFF	TGTGCCAGCAGCACAGGGTCAACTAATGAAAAACTGTTTTTT
TRBV15	-	TRBJ2-3	-	CATSNREPRKQYF	TGTGCCACCAGCAACAGAGAGCCCCGCAAACAGTATTTT
TRBV6-6	-	TRBJ1-1	-	CASSSSGHIKAFF	TGTGCCAGCAGTTCCTCGGGACATATAAAAGCTTTCTTT
TRBV12-5	-	TRBJ2-3	TRBD1	CASGSTGGRGDTQYF	TGTGCTAGTGGTTCCACAGGGGGCAGGGGAGATACGCAGTATTTT
TRBV7-9	-	TRBJ1-1	-	CASVGVGGLITEAFF	TGTGCCAGCGTCGGCGTGGGGGGTTTAATCACTGAAGCTTTCTTT
TRBV5-4	-	TRBJ1-1	TRBD1	CASRPPDRAEGEAFF	TGTGCCAGCAGGCCCCCGGACAGGGCTGAGGGTGAAGCTTTCTTT
TRBV7-3	-	TRBJ2-3	-	CASSLTGQSSTDTQYF	TGTGCCAGCAGCTTAACAGGACAGTCTAGCACAGATACGCAGTATTTT
TRBV4-1	-	TRBJ2-3	TRBD2	CASSYTSGGQFGITDTQYF	TGCGCCAGCAGCTACACTAGCGGGGGCCAATTCGGCATCACAGATACGCAGTATTTT
TRBV9	-	TRBJ2-7	-	CASSPPLALEQYF	TGTGCCAGCAGCCCACCATTAGCTCTTGAGCAGTACTTC
TRBV2	-	TRBJ1-5	-	CASSVQGMVQPQHF	TGTGCCAGCAGTGTTCAGGGAATGGTTCAGCCCCAGCATTTT
TRBV6-5	-	TRBJ2-2	-	CASSSQPANTGELFF	TGTGCCAGCAGTTCTCAACCGGCGAACACCGGGGAGCTGTTTTTT
TRBV5-8	-	TRBJ2-7	-	CASMGGYLYEQYF	TGTGCCAGCATGGGGGGATACCTCTACGAGCAGTACTTC
TRBV19	-	TRBJ1-4	TRBD1	CASRPDRVATNEKLFF	TGTGCCAGTAGACCGGACAGGGTTGCAACTAATGAAAAACTGTTTTTT
TRBV6-2/TRBV6-3	-	TRBJ2-7	TRBD2	CASSSLAGGPYEQYF	TGTGCCAGCAGTTCCCTAGCGGGAGGGCCCTACGAGCAGTACTTC
TRBV5-1	-	TRBJ2-3	-	CASSLGTVGTDTQYF	TGCGCCAGCAGCTTGGGGACAGTTGGCACAGATACGCAGTATTTT
TRBV2	-	TRBJ1-5	TRBD1	CASSEIDRGGQPQHF	TGTGCCAGCAGTGAAATCGACAGGGGCGGGCAGCCCCAGCATTTT
TRBV7-3	-	TRBJ2-1	TRBD2	CASSLMPSGANEQFF	TGTGCCAGCAGCTTAATGCCTAGCGGGGCCAATGAGCAGTTCTTC
TRBV7-2	-	TRBJ2-5	TRBD2	CASSLGLAHLQETQYF	TGTGCCAGCAGCCTCGGACTAGCGCATCTCCAAGAGACCCAGTACTTC
TRBV5-1	-	TRBJ2-7	TRBD2	CASSLLAGVSYEQYF	TGCGCCAGCAGCCTACTAGCGGGGGTCTCCTACGAGCAGTACTTC
TRBV9	-	TRBJ2-3	-	CASSDLYTDTQYF	TGTGCCAGCAGCGACCTCTACACAGATACGCAGTATTTT